This T cell receptor (beta chain) was sequenced during a study of blood T cells in healthy people across ages. A sample-barcoded 5' primer and a J-beta primer mix were used in a second PCR of roughly 7 to 11 cycles. From the 5' RACE reads, TCRdb called clonotypes with MiXCR, one entry per CDR3 protein. The sample holds roughly 1,300,000 distinct CDR3 sequences, around 55% seen once. A single count supports this clonotype. V was trimmed by 0 bases and J by 2 bases, leaving 13 bases between them. CDR1 is MGHRA, CDR2 YSYEKL, per germline. The length of the CDR3 is 16 residues. This chain uses TRBV4-1 with TRBJ2-5; no reliable D call. The TCR sequence derives from a young man in good health. Sequencing was done on a sample of blood. The CDR3 region is CASSQDRTIGQETQYF. The CDR3 region has the DNA TGCGCCAGCAGCCAAGATAGAACCATTGGGCAAGAGACCCAGTACTTC.